Following are 14 T cell receptor beta chains from one sample sequenced in a study of OX40 agonist ivuxolimab in advanced cancers. Assay used: immunoSEQ multiplex PCR; TCRdb lists only in-frame clones, some missing. The table includes fewer than 85,000 clones, roughly 73% detected once. The starting material was CD4+ or CD8+ T cells sorted from blood, obtained in a trial of the OX40 agonist ivuxolimab. Receptors were obtained from an adult with an advanced solid tumor such as melanoma, head and neck, liver or kidney cancer.

The V call is TRBV10-2, the J call TRBJ2-5; TRBD2 matches 11 bases. V shed 3 bases, J shed 5 bases, and the junction held 8 bases outside the gene matches. This CDR3 contains 16 residues. Germline values: CDR1 WSHSY, CDR2 SAAADI. For the CDR3, the DNA is TGCGCCAGCAGTGAAGTACTAGCGGGGGTCCAGGAGACCCAGTACTTC. It specifies CASSEVLAGVQETQYF.

The rearrangement links TRBV7-9 to TRBJ1-5, with TRBD1 as a possible D gene (5 bases). The CDR3 contains 13 residues. Germline values: CDR1 SEHNR, CDR2 FQNEAQ (reference sequence). The V end lost 5 bases, the J end lost 7 bases, and 12 bases lay between the germline ends. The CDR3 DNA reads as TGTGCCAGCAGCCGCACGGGGGAACAGCCCCAGCATTTT. Translation gives CASSRTGEQPQHF.

The chain recombines TRBV5-5 with TRBJ2-7; maybe TRBD2 (5 bases). Per the germline V gene, CDR1 is SGHKS and CDR2 is YYEKEE (reference sequence). Trimming cost V 2 bases and J 5 bases, with 11 bases left between them. The CDR3 loop spans 13 amino acids. The CDR3 is CASSFEGDHEQYF. CDR3 nucleotide sequence: TGTGCCAGCAGCTTTGAGGGAGATCACGAGCAGTACTTC.

This chain connects TRBV6-6 to TRBJ1-1, with a tentative D call TRBD1 (5 bases). The CDR3 has 15 residues. Germline loops: CDR1 MNHNY, CDR2 SVGAGI (reference sequence). Trimming removed 2 bases from V and 4 bases from J, with 14 bases in between. CDR3 loop: CASSYITGGSTEAFF. The CDR3 DNA is TGTGCCAGCAGTTACATTACAGGTGGGAGCACTGAAGCTTTCTTT.

The chain combines TRBV15 with TRBJ2-7, with D perhaps matching TRBD1 (5 bases). From germline, CDR1 is LNHNV and CDR2 YYDKDF (reference sequence). Trimming took 0 bases from V and 1 from J, leaving 13 bases between them. The CDR3 contains 16 residues. For the CDR3, the DNA is TGTGCCACCAGCAGAGAAGCTAGGGGTCTATCCTACGAGCAGTACTTC. Its protein is CATSREARGLSYEQYF.

This clone was observed a few times. The rearrangement uses TRBV4-1 and TRBJ2-3; D gene unclear. This CDR3 has 16 amino acids. Trimming left V 3 bases short and J 3 bases short, with 16 bases between. Germline CDR1 reads MGHRA; CDR2 reads YSYEKL. DNA for the CDR3: TGCGCCAGCAGCCAGTTAGGGTCGGGTGTGACAGATACGCAGTATTTT. Translation: CASSQLGSGVTDTQYF.

The CDR3, as DNA: TGTGCCAGTAGGGCCCGGGACCAATTATCCTCCGAGATTGGCTACACCTTC. Amino acid sequence: CASRARDQLSSEIGYTF. The rearrangement links TRBV19 to TRBJ1-2, with D perhaps TRBD1 (5 bases). CDR1 and CDR2 from the germline V gene are LNHDA and SQIVND (reference sequence). The CDR3 loop spans 17 amino acids. V gave up 6 bases and J gave up 7 bases, with 27 bases separating them.

This chain links TRBV10-3 with TRBJ2-7; D call uncertain. V was pared by 0 bases and J by 7 bases, with 4 bases between. CDR3 length: 11 amino acids. The germline V gene has CDR1 ENHRY and CDR2 SYGVKD. The CDR3 DNA is TGTGCCATCAGTGAGTCCAGGGAGCAGTACTTC. Residues: CAISESREQYF.

The V call is TRBV4-1, the J call TRBJ2-7; D might be TRBD1 or TRBD2, each matching 6 bases. The germline V gene encodes CDR1 MGHRA and CDR2 YSYEKL. The V end was cut by 8 bases, the J end by 3 bases, with 20 bases between. The CDR3 runs 15 residues. CDR3 DNA: TGCGCCAGCGCCCCCAATAAGGGGGGCAGCTACGAGCAGTACTTC. It codes for CASAPNKGGSYEQYF.

The chain is built from TRBV2 and TRBJ2-1; 9 nucleotides match TRBD2. Looked up from germline, CDR1 is SNHLY and CDR2 is FYNNEI. The V segment lost 7 bases and the J segment 16 bases; nucleotides outside the gene matches: 14. This CDR3 comprises 13 residues. In DNA, the CDR3 is TGTGCCAGCATCGAAACGGCGGGGGGGGCGTTTTTCTTC. Amino acid sequence: CASIETAGGAFFF.

The CDR3 sequence: CASSDYSQRAYGYTF. The CDR3 DNA follows: TGTGCCAGCAGCGACTACTCTCAGAGGGCCTATGGCTACACCTTC. The chain recombines TRBV2 with TRBJ1-2; unclear D gene. The CDR3 spans 15 residues. From germline, CDR1 is SNHLY and CDR2 FYNNEI. V was pared by 6 bases and J by 4 bases, with 18 bases between.

The V and J genes are TRBV30 and TRBJ1-3; D is unresolved. The CDR3 length is 13 residues. Trimming took off 3 bases at V and 2 bases at J, with 8 bases between the two ends. Germline lookup yields CDR1 GTSNPN and CDR2 SVGIG (reference sequence). CDR3 DNA: TGTGCCTGGAGCTGGCGGACTGGAAACACCATATATTTT. This codes for CAWSWRTGNTIYF.

The genes are TRBV30 and TRBJ2-7, with D hard to call. CDR1 and CDR2 from the germline V gene are GTSNPN and SVGIG (reference sequence). V was pared by 1 base and J by 3 bases, with 4 bases between. This CDR3 is 11 amino acids long. The chain's CDR3 is CAWSAHYEQYF. As DNA, the CDR3 is TGTGCCTGGAGTGCCCACTACGAGCAGTACTTC.

The chain is built from TRBV7-8 and TRBJ1-2, with 7 nucleotides matching TRBD1. Germline loops: CDR1 SGHVS, CDR2 FQNEAQ. The trim removed 5 bases at V and 2 bases at J, leaving 8 bases unmatched. CDR3 size: 15 residues. The DNA of the CDR3 is TGTGCCAGCAGCCCCCGGACAGGAGTCAACTATGGCTACACCTTC. This encodes CASSPRTGVNYGYTF.